The clone carrying this T cell receptor (beta chain) showed up many times. Its antigen is as yet unknown. Via MiXCR, TCRdb re-called the 5' RACE reads, giving one row per CDR3 protein. The sample carries roughly 65,000 distinct CDR3 sequences, 4.1% recorded once. The record originates from a study of neurological immune-mediated disorders. Study-level background: A relapsing-remitting course was seen in about 90% of the roughly 35 multiple sclerosis patients and a secondary progressive course in 3.

Germline loops: CDR1 KGHSH, CDR2 LQKENI. CDR3 size: 15 residues. Deletions cut 3 bases from V and 0 bases from J, with 11 bases between. General study results and limits: When the repertoires were grouped phylogenetically, those of 18 of the 34 multiple sclerosis patients came together in a single cluster of related CDR3 sequences, which points to a possible repertoire-level signature.

Sequencing was done on a sample of PBMCs. The TCR was taken from a man between 50 and 59 years old with multiple sclerosis. The chain combines TRBV18 with TRBJ1-1, with D tentatively TRBD1 (5 bases). CDR3 coding DNA: TGTGCCAGCTCACCCCTGACAGCCGTGAACACTGAAGCTTTCTTT. It yields the protein CASSPLTAVNTEAFF.